This TCR beta chain originates from a study of T cells in localized non-small cell lung cancer. General study points: Investigators sequenced only a single tumor region, leaving heterogeneity possible. An association was observed between higher blood T cell density and longer overall survival. A median of around 60 clones ranked among the top 100 in tumor appeared in adjacent lung. Uninvolved nearby lung showed the greatest T cell clonality, exceeding that found in tumor.

This clone was seen more than once but under ten times. Its antigen is undetermined. The V and J ends lost 1 base and 1 base respectively, with 11 bases between them. The CDR3 is 16 residues long. CDR1 and CDR2 from the germline V gene are SGHTA and FQGNSA. Produced via immunoSEQ multiplex PCR; TCRdb's table is partial and in-frame only. The table shows just under 30,000 clones, with roughly 87% occurring only once. Material: peripheral blood, obtained before any cancer treatment. The clonotype comes from a woman between 40 and 69 years old with stage I lung adenocarcinoma. This sequence joins TRBV7-2 and TRBJ1-5, with D maybe TRBD1 (6 bases). The CDR3 protein is CASSLGGARSNQPQHF. The CDR3, as DNA: TGTGCCAGCAGCTTAGGGGGGGCGCGGAGCAATCAGCCCCAGCATTTT.